The 23 T cell receptor beta chains below were found in one sample sequenced in a study of CD8 T cells in ankylosing spondylitis. Findings and caveats of the study: Seven to nine highly homologous variants made up a TCR beta motif, and this motif appeared characteristic of ankylosing spondylitis blood.

Antigens of these TCRs are unknown. TCRdb called the 5' RACE reads again in MiXCR, with one record for every CDR3 protein. The data contain about 480,000 distinct CDR3 sequences, roughly 17% of them seen just once; the ten biggest clones take up approximately 0.93%. Material for sequencing was blood, either unsorted or a sorted T cell fraction (not recorded which). The source of these receptors is a male donor with ankylosing spondylitis.

The chain carries TRBV29-1 and TRBJ2-1; 9 bases map to TRBD2. Germline assignment: CDR1 SQVTM and CDR2 ANQGSEA. The ends lost 6 bases at V and 8 bases at J; junction bases unmatched: 14. There are 15 residues in the CDR3. The chain's CDR3 is CSVTSRGGGADEQFF. Here the CDR3 DNA reads TGCAGCGTGACTAGTCGTGGCGGGGGGGCCGATGAGCAGTTCTTC.

This clonotype turned up a few times. The CDR3 DNA follows: TGTGCCAGCATCTTCGGGGCAATGGGGACCTATGGCTACACCTTC. This gives the protein CASIFGAMGTYGYTF. The chain recombines TRBV2 with TRBJ1-2; perhaps TRBD1 as D (5 bases). CDR3 size: 15 residues. Trimming removed 7 bases at V and 4 bases at J, with 19 bases between. Germline assignment: CDR1 SNHLY and CDR2 FYNNEI.

This clonotype was counted a few times. The junction shows a germline mismatch at one end, possibly a read error. The chain uses TRBV6-5 and TRBJ2-2, with TRBD2 identical over 7 bases. The CDR3 totals 12 residues. Germline V gene sequence: CDR1 MNHEY, CDR2 SVGAGI. The CDR3: CASTGIRGVLFF. CDR3 DNA sequence: TGTGCCAGCACCGGAATCCGGGGGGTGCTGTTTTTT.

This clonotype occurred a few times. V usage is TRBV6-2 or TRBV6-3 and J usage is TRBJ2-6; D is unclear. This CDR3 is 13 amino acids long. The germline V gene has CDR1 MNHEY and CDR2 SVGEGT. The V end was cut by 8 bases, the J end by 4 bases, with 9 bases between. The CDR3 nucleotides read TGTGCCAGCCTCCGGACCGGGGCCAACGTCCTGACTTTC. Protein sequence: CASLRTGANVLTF.

The chain joins TRBV4-1 to TRBJ2-3, with 13 bases that match TRBD2. Germline CDR1 reads MGHRA; CDR2 reads YSYEKL. With V trimmed by 1 base and J by 5 bases, 6 bases remained unmatched. CDR3 length: 17 residues. CDR3 nucleotide sequence: TGCGCCAGCAGCCAAGGGGGGACTAGCGGGGTGGAAGATACGCAGTATTTT. This translates into CASSQGGTSGVEDTQYF.

The chain combines TRBV7-2 with TRBJ2-7; the D gene is possibly TRBD1 (6 bases). Per germline, CDR1 SGHTA and CDR2 FQGNSA. V lost 5 bases, J lost 2 bases, and 16 bases lay in between. There are 15 residues in the CDR3. CDR3 sequence: CASSPYSGHAYEQYF. The CDR3 coding sequence is TGTGCCAGCAGCCCATACTCGGGACATGCCTACGAGCAGTACTTC.

A few counts support this clonotype. The chain links TRBV4-1 to TRBJ2-1; the D is unclear. V lost 1 base to trimming and J lost 4 bases, with 17 bases between them. Germline CDR1 MGHRA, CDR2 YSYEKL. The CDR3 is 17 residues long. The CDR3 reads CASSQGLTPGWYNEQFF. The CDR3 DNA reads as TGCGCCAGCAGCCAAGGGCTGACCCCAGGATGGTACAATGAGCAGTTCTTC.

This clonotype turned up a few times. The chain uses TRBV6-2 or TRBV6-3 and TRBJ2-7, with TRBD2 matching over 11 bases. This CDR3 has 15 residues. Germline-derived CDR1 and CDR2 are MNHEY and SVGEGT. Trimming removed 5 bases from V and 7 bases from J; junction bases left unmatched: 10. This chain's CDR3 is CASSPTSGRLGEQYF. CDR3 bases: TGTGCCAGCAGTCCTACTAGCGGGAGACTGGGGGAGCAGTACTTC.

There are a few counts of this clonotype. At one boundary the junction diverges from the germline segment, which might be a read error. V gene TRBV18 combines with J gene TRBJ2-7; tentative D call: TRBD2 (5 bases). Germline CDR1 is KGHSH and CDR2 is LQKENI. The CDR3 spans 13 residues. The chain's CDR3 is CASSPGLAYVQYF. In nucleotides, the CDR3 is TGTGCCAGCTCACCAGGTCTAGCTTACGTGCAGTACTTC.

In this sample, this clonotype turned up a few times. The gene calls are TRBV4-1 and TRBJ1-6; D is unclear. V lost 3 bases, J lost 7 bases, and 13 bases lay in between. The germline V gene has CDR1 MGHRA and CDR2 YSYEKL. CDR3 length: 15 amino acids. The CDR3 region has the DNA TGCGCCAGCAGCCAGCCGACAAAGAAGAATTCACCCCTCCACTTT. Translated: CASSQPTKKNSPLHF.

This chain links TRBV3-1 with TRBJ2-1; TRBD2 aligns across 7 bases. The CDR3 runs to 15 residues. V lost 4 bases, J lost 4 bases, and 7 bases stayed unmatched. Per the germline V gene, CDR1 is LGHDT and CDR2 is YNNKEL (reference sequence). The CDR3 sequence is CASSPGLEEYNEQFF. The CDR3 bases are TGTGCCAGCAGCCCCGGACTAGAAGAATACAATGAGCAGTTCTTC.

The chain uses TRBV5-1 and TRBJ2-2; D may be TRBD1 or TRBD2 (6 bases each). CDR3 length: 16 residues. Germline V gives CDR1 SGHRS, CDR2 YFSETQ. Deletions cut 4 bases from V and 5 bases from J, with 18 bases between. CDR3: CASSPQGGFGTGELFF. The CDR3 DNA sequence: TGCGCCAGCAGCCCCCAAGGGGGGTTTGGTACCGGGGAGCTGTTTTTT.

This clonotype occurred many times. The chain employs TRBV12-3 or TRBV12-4 and TRBJ1-1, with D perhaps matching TRBD1 (6 bases). Trimming cost V 7 bases and J 4 bases, with 19 bases left between them. This CDR3 is built from 15 residues. The CDR3 here is CASKDSGGGRTEAFF. The CDR3 region has the DNA TGTGCCAGCAAGGATAGTGGAGGGGGACGCACTGAAGCTTTCTTT.

This clonotype was counted ten times or more. This sequence joins TRBV5-5 and TRBJ1-4; 12 bases agree with TRBD1. The CDR3 is made up of 16 amino acids. J lost 4 bases, V lost 4 bases, and 5 bases had no gene match. Germline-derived CDR1 and CDR2 are SGHKS and YYEKEE (reference sequence). The CDR3 loop is CASSLGTGGNNEKLFF. The CDR3 nucleotides are TGTGCCAGCAGCCTTGGGACAGGGGGCAATAATGAAAAACTGTTTTTT.

The chain joins TRBV27 to TRBJ2-6; D may be TRBD2 (6 bases). CDR3 length: 17 residues. The V end was cut by 0 bases, the J end by 0 bases, with 9 bases between. Germline V CDR1 and CDR2: MNHEY, SMNVEV (reference sequence). In DNA form, the CDR3 reads TGTGCCAGCAGTTTATCCCGGGGAGGCTCTGGGGCCAACGTCCTGACTTTC. This translates into CASSLSRGGSGANVLTF.

This clonotype was detected a few times. V usage is TRBV6-1 and J usage is TRBJ2-7; maybe TRBD2 (6 bases). V was clipped by 10 bases and J by 0 bases, with 22 bases between them. CDR1 is MNHNS and CDR2 is SASEGT in the germline V gene. CDR3 length: 16 amino acids. The CDR3 DNA is TGTGCCACCCGACCTGGATCAGGAGGGAGCTCCTACGAGCAGTACTTC. Residues: CATRPGSGGSSYEQYF.

J is TRBJ2-1 and V is TRBV20-1, with 9 nucleotides matching TRBD2. Germline CDR1 is DFQATT and CDR2 is SNEGSKA (reference sequence). This CDR3 contains 14 residues. Losses at the gene ends were 1 base for V and 7 bases for J; bases not matched to a gene: 5. Here the CDR3 reads CSARVAGVENEQFF. CDR3 in DNA: TGCAGTGCTAGAGTAGCGGGAGTGGAGAATGAGCAGTTCTTC.

This clonotype was detected a few times. The chain links TRBV28 to TRBJ2-7; D possibly corresponds to TRBD1 (5 bases). CDR3 size: 15 residues. The germline gives CDR1 MDHEN, CDR2 SYDVKM. Trimming cost V 7 bases and J 0 bases, with 16 bases left between them. CDR3: CASKGLGRHSYEQYF. The CDR3 DNA follows: TGTGCCAGCAAGGGGCTTGGACGGCACTCCTACGAGCAGTACTTC.

This clonotype was seen a handful of times. This chain's CDR3 is CASRPKTGDEQYF. As DNA, the CDR3 is TGCGCCAGCAGACCTAAGACAGGGGACGAGCAGTACTTC. The rearrangement joins TRBV5-1 to TRBJ2-7; 8 bases line up with TRBD1. CDR1 is SGHRS, CDR2 YFSETQ, per germline. The V and J ends lost 5 bases and 5 bases, in that order; junction bases with no gene match: 6. The CDR3 spans 13 residues.

This chain connects TRBV12-3 or TRBV12-4 to TRBJ2-7; D might be TRBD1 (6 bases). This CDR3 comprises 14 residues. V was cut by 5 bases and J by 2 bases, with 13 bases left in between. The CDR3 sequence: CASSVNRAPYEQYF. The CDR3 bases are TGTGCCAGCAGTGTCAACAGGGCTCCCTACGAGCAGTACTTC.

This clonotype showed up just a few times. This chain uses TRBV4-2 with TRBJ1-5; D is possibly TRBD1 (5 bases). V was shortened by 0 bases and J by 5 bases, with 11 bases between the two germline ends. Germline-derived CDR1 and CDR2 are LGHNA and YNFKEQ. The CDR3 contains 15 residues. Here the CDR3 reads CASSQELGEYQPQHF. DNA for the CDR3: TGTGCCAGCAGCCAAGAACTGGGGGAGTATCAGCCCCAGCATTTT.

The genes are TRBV12-3 or TRBV12-4 and TRBJ2-7; D gene unclear. Between the trimmed V and J ends, which lost 6 bases and 4 bases, there was a span of 25 bases. The CDR3 totals 17 residues. The CDR3 nucleotides are TGTGCCAGCAGAAACCTCATGGGCCCTCCCGGTGCTTACGAGCAGTACTTC. Translation: CASRNLMGPPGAYEQYF.

J is TRBJ2-5 and V is TRBV6-5, with 8 positions matching TRBD1. CDR3 length: 16 amino acids. CDR1 and CDR2 (germline): MNHEY, SVGAGI. V was clipped by 4 bases and J by 1 base; unmatched bases: 8. In DNA form, the CDR3 reads TGTGCCAGCAGTTTTTTGCAGGGGGCCTTCCAAGAGACCCAGTACTTC. Translation: CASSFLQGAFQETQYF.